Below, 22 T cell receptor beta chains from the same sample are listed, as sequenced in a study of identifying expanded T cells in peripheral blood. Clones were sequenced by immunoSEQ multiplex PCR, and TCRdb holds only the in-frame ones, with some missing. The repertoire consists of roughly 92,000 clones, with 88% occurring once and the leading ten covering under 20%. Sequencing input: blood. The receptors shown here come from a person aged 18 to 69 in good health.

CDR3 region: CASGFTSGGYNEQFF. The CDR3 nucleotides read TGCGCCAGCGGATTTACTAGCGGGGGGTACAATGAGCAGTTCTTC. The chain employs TRBV5-1 and TRBJ2-1; 12 bases line up with TRBD2. This CDR3 comprises 15 residues. V trimming: 7 bases; J trimming: 4 bases; junction bases outside the gene matches: 6. CDR1 SGHRS and CDR2 YFSETQ come from the germline V gene.

The chain employs TRBV7-9 and TRBJ2-7; D remains ambiguous. Germline V gene sequence: CDR1 SEHNR, CDR2 FQNEAQ (reference sequence). This CDR3 has 16 amino acids. Trimming removed 4 bases at V and 4 bases at J, with 20 bases between. CDR3 sequence (DNA): TGTGCCAGCAGCTCCTTGGGGTCGCTGTTGACTTACGAGCAGTACTTC. Translating it yields CASSSLGSLLTYEQYF.

The genes are TRBV30 and TRBJ1-4; tentatively, D is TRBD1 (5 bases). Germline V CDR1 and CDR2: GTSNPN, SVGIG (reference sequence). This CDR3 region has 15 residues. Deletions cut 1 base from V and 10 bases from J, with 19 bases between. DNA of the CDR3: TGTGCCTGGAGTGCTGACCGGGGACGAAAGGGAAAACTGTTTTTT. As protein: CAWSADRGRKGKLFF.

In nucleotides, the CDR3 is TGCGCCAGCAGCCCCGTCCCGGAGGGACAGGGCTCCTACGAGCAGTACTTC. Translating gives CASSPVPEGQGSYEQYF. V is TRBV5-1 and J is TRBJ2-7; 9 bases map to TRBD1. Germline V lookup: CDR1 SGHRS, CDR2 YFSETQ. The trim removed 4 bases at V and 0 bases at J, leaving 11 bases unmatched. This CDR3 comprises 17 residues.

The chain employs TRBV29-1 and TRBJ2-7; 7 bases fit TRBD1. The length of the CDR3 is 12 residues. After removal of 4 bases from V and 3 bases from J, the junction contained 3 bases not matched to a gene. Germline V gene sequence: CDR1 SQVTM, CDR2 ANQGSEA. The CDR3 DNA is TGCAGCGTTGTGAGGGACAGCTACGAGCAGTACTTC. Its protein is CSVVRDSYEQYF.

Only a few counts were recorded for this clone. The chain uses TRBV28 and TRBJ1-2; perhaps TRBD1 as D (6 bases). Trimming shortened V by 5 bases and J by 5 bases, and 15 bases separated the two germline ends. Germline V gives CDR1 MDHEN, CDR2 SYDVKM. The CDR3 loop spans 14 amino acids. For the CDR3, the DNA is TGTGCCAGCAGTGGGGGGCCCGGACATTATGGCTACACCTTC. It yields the protein CASSGGPGHYGYTF.

The V gene is TRBV15, the J gene TRBJ1-4; D uncertain. Germline CDR1 reads LNHNV; CDR2 reads YYDKDF (reference sequence). The CDR3 sequence is 15 residues long. Trimming cost V 5 bases and J 0 bases, with 10 bases left between them. The CDR3 region has the DNA TGTGCCACCAGCGGCTTACTGACAACTAATGAAAAACTGTTTTTT. Protein product: CATSGLLTTNEKLFF.

The gene calls are TRBV30 and TRBJ1-2; D not resolved. V gave up 0 bases and J gave up 9 bases, with 8 bases separating them. Germline CDR1 is GTSNPN and CDR2 is SVGIG (reference sequence). The CDR3 runs 11 residues. CDR3 protein: CAWSVRASYTF. In DNA form, the CDR3 reads TGTGCCTGGAGTGTTAGGGCAAGCTACACCTTC.

This chain uses TRBV5-1 with TRBJ1-5; D is uncertain. The germline V gene has CDR1 SGHRS and CDR2 YFSETQ. V was cut by 0 bases and J by 4 bases, with 5 bases left in between. The CDR3 spans 13 residues. CDR3 sequence: CASSLDGNQPQHF. The CDR3 region has the DNA TGCGCCAGCAGCTTGGATGGGAATCAGCCCCAGCATTTT.

V is TRBV4-3 and J is TRBJ1-3, with a tentative D call TRBD1 (5 bases). The V gene lost 3 bases and the J gene lost 6 bases, with 9 bases spanning the gap. CDR3 size: 13 residues. CDR1 LGHNA and CDR2 YSLEER come from the germline V gene. The CDR3 region has the DNA TGCGCCAGCAGCCAGGACATGGAAAACACCATATATTTT. Its protein product is CASSQDMENTIYF.

V usage is TRBV18 and J usage is TRBJ2-7; TRBD2 is a possible D gene (6 bases). This CDR3 region has 14 residues. Germline CDR1 and CDR2: KGHSH and LQKENI. V was cut by 3 bases and J by 4 bases, with 13 bases left in between. The CDR3 protein is CASSPATGGYEQYF. The CDR3 bases are TGTGCCAGCTCACCGGCCACCGGAGGGTACGAGCAGTACTTC.

This clone was observed a single time. V is TRBV5-1 and J is TRBJ2-3; D remains unclear. CDR1 and CDR2 from the germline V gene are SGHRS and YFSETQ. The CDR3 is 14 amino acids. Trimming took off 0 bases at V and 1 base at J, with 6 bases between the two ends. The CDR3 nucleotides are TGCGCCAGCAGCTTGGCCGTCGGCACAGATACGCAGTATTTT. Amino acid sequence: CASSLAVGTDTQYF.

V usage is TRBV5-1 and J usage is TRBJ2-2; 8 bases match TRBD1. In germline, CDR1 is SGHRS, CDR2 YFSETQ. The CDR3 spans 15 residues. V shed 4 bases and J 7 bases; nucleotides not matched to a gene: 9. The CDR3 is CASSPRTGSNGELFF. CDR3 sequence (DNA): TGCGCCAGCAGCCCGCGGACAGGGTCTAACGGGGAGCTGTTTTTT.

This clone was observed once. The chain uses TRBV27 and TRBJ1-2, with D tentatively TRBD1 (5 bases). This CDR3 contains 15 residues. The V gene's germline CDR1 is MNHEY and CDR2 SMNVEV (reference sequence). V was trimmed by 6 bases and J by 8 bases, leaving 22 bases between them. CDR3 in amino acids: CASSLNGAVLGGYTF. CDR3 in DNA: TGTGCCAGCAGCCTTAATGGGGCGGTCCTGGGAGGCTACACCTTC.

This clone came up once. The J gene is TRBJ2-7, the V gene TRBV2; the D gene is possibly TRBD1 (6 bases). V was shortened by 1 base and J by 5 bases, with 12 bases between the two germline ends. In germline, CDR1 is SNHLY, CDR2 FYNNEI. The CDR3 consists of 14 residues. The CDR3 DNA sequence: TGTGCCAGCAGTGAAGTGGGGACATCTGACGAGCAGTACTTC. As protein: CASSEVGTSDEQYF.

V gene TRBV10-3 combines with J gene TRBJ2-2, with 7 bases lining up with TRBD1. The CDR3 is 14 amino acids. Germline V lookup: CDR1 ENHRY, CDR2 SYGVKD. The V segment lost 9 bases and the J segment 7 bases; nucleotides outside the gene matches: 11. The CDR3 DNA sequence: TGTGCCATTTCAAGAGACAGGGCCGGCGGGGAGCTGTTTTTT. Its protein is CAISRDRAGGELFF.

The chain employs TRBV4-3 and TRBJ2-5, with 7 bases matching TRBD1. The germline gives CDR1 LGHNA, CDR2 YSLEER. The CDR3 sequence is 14 residues long. The J segment lost 11 bases and the V segment lost 4 bases, leaving 13 bases of the junction unmatched. The CDR3 DNA reads TGCGCCAGCAGCCTCGTGGGGACAGTGAACAAGCAGTACTTC. Protein: CASSLVGTVNKQYF.

J is TRBJ1-1 and V is TRBV29-1, with D uncertain. Germline CDR1 is SQVTM and CDR2 is ANQGSEA. This CDR3 comprises 11 residues. Trimming stripped 3 bases from V and 1 base from J, with 3 bases between. Here the CDR3 DNA reads TGCAGCGTTGAGAGGAACACTGAAGCTTTCTTT. Residues: CSVERNTEAFF.

The chain carries TRBV7-9 and TRBJ2-7; D is possibly TRBD1 or TRBD2 (7 bases each). The CDR3 covers 18 residues. In germline, CDR1 is SEHNR, CDR2 FQNEAQ (reference sequence). Between the trimmed V and J ends, which lost 4 bases and 3 bases, there was a span of 25 bases. The CDR3, as DNA: TGTGCCAGCAGCTGGCCCGGGGGAGGGGGCCCAAAGAACTACGAGCAGTACTTC. Amino acid sequence: CASSWPGGGGPKNYEQYF.

V is TRBV4-3 and J is TRBJ2-2, with D hard to call. The CDR3 loop spans 13 amino acids. Germline V gene data show CDR1 as LGHNA and CDR2 as YSLEER. V was cut by 4 bases and J by 5 bases, with 8 bases left in between. The CDR3 region is CASSRVTTGELFF. The CDR3 DNA reads TGCGCCAGCAGCCGTGTCACTACCGGGGAGCTGTTTTTT.

This clone came up once. This rearrangement joins TRBV5-4 to TRBJ1-3; TRBD1 matches 11 bases. The CDR3 is 17 residues long. The V and J ends lost 4 bases and 4 bases, in that order; junction bases with no gene match: 10. The germline V gene encodes CDR1 SGHNT and CDR2 YYREEE (reference sequence). CDR3 amino acids: CASSGAGQGAIGNTIYF. Written as DNA, the CDR3 is TGTGCCAGCAGCGGAGCAGGACAGGGGGCGATCGGAAACACCATATATTTT. Full variable domain (outside the CDR3, taken from reference TRBV5-4 and TRBJ1-3): ETGVTQSPTHLIKTRGQQVTLRCSSQSGHNTVSWYQQALGQGPQFIFQYYREEENGRGNFPPRFSGLQFPNYSSELNVNALELDDSALYLCASSGAGQGAIGNTIYFGEGSWLTVV.

V gene TRBV6-1 combines with J gene TRBJ1-4, with D possibly being TRBD1 (5 bases). This CDR3 contains 12 residues. CDR1 and CDR2 from the germline V gene are MNHNS and SASEGT. V was shortened by 4 bases and J by 10 bases, with 10 bases between the two germline ends. This chain's CDR3 is CASSVRQLKLFF. DNA of the CDR3: TGTGCCAGCAGTGTTCGACAGTTAAAACTGTTTTTT.